The 5 T cell receptor beta chains below come from one sample, sequenced in a study of cytomegalovirus exposure and HLA in healthy donors. Clones were sequenced by immunoSEQ multiplex PCR, and TCRdb holds only the in-frame ones, with some missing. Of 150,000 to 200,000 clones listed, approximately 81% are singletons. The specimen was PBMCs. These receptors all stem from a man younger than 45 in good health and CMV-seropositive.

J is TRBJ1-5 and V is TRBV11-2; a weak D match, TRBD1 (6 bases). The CDR3 is made up of 15 amino acids. Germline lookup yields CDR1 SGHAT and CDR2 FQNNGV. Trimming pared 1 base from V and 7 bases from J, leaving 14 bases between. The DNA for the CDR3 is TGTGCCAGCAGCTTAGGTAGTGGGGGCTGGCAGCCCCAGCATTTT. The encoded protein is CASSLGSGGWQPQHF.

The chain uses TRBV6-5 and TRBJ2-2; maybe TRBD1 (6 bases). CDR3 size: 15 residues. V shed 4 bases and J shed 0 bases, with 9 bases lying between them. The V gene's germline CDR1 is MNHEY and CDR2 SVGAGI. CDR3 nucleotides: TGTGCCAGCAGTTTACAGGGCGCGAACACCGGGGAGCTGTTTTTT. This sequence encodes CASSLQGANTGELFF.

CDR3 nucleotide sequence: TGTGCCAGCTCAGCAGGACTAGCGGACCTCACAGATACGCAGTATTTT. Its translation: CASSAGLADLTDTQYF. V gene TRBV18 combines with J gene TRBJ2-3, with TRBD2 matching 10 bases. This CDR3 contains 16 residues. V dropped 5 bases and J dropped 2; count of bases not matched to a gene: 7. CDR1 KGHSH and CDR2 LQKENI come from the germline V gene.

The chain has TRBV13 and TRBJ2-5; TRBD2 matches 7 bases. Germline CDR1 reads PRHDT; CDR2 reads FYEKMQ (reference sequence). The trim removed 5 bases at V and 6 bases at J, leaving 15 bases unmatched. This CDR3 region has 16 residues. The CDR3, as DNA: TGTGCCAGCAGCCCGACCAGGGCGGGAGCTAGCCAGACCCAGTACTTC. It yields the protein CASSPTRAGASQTQYF.

This rearrangement joins TRBV30 to TRBJ1-1, with D uncertain. Trimming stripped 3 bases from V and 3 bases from J, with 5 bases between. Germline V gene sequence: CDR1 GTSNPN, CDR2 SVGIG (reference sequence). The CDR3 totals 11 residues. CDR3 sequence: CAWRPDTEAFF. The CDR3 region has the DNA TGTGCCTGGAGGCCGGACACTGAAGCTTTCTTT.